The 8 T cell receptor beta chains in this list originate from one sample, sequenced in a study of blood T cell repertoires in COVID-19 (TCRdb year 2020). The protocol used for the library was the immunoSEQ multiplex PCR assay. This is the immuneACCESS table as TCRdb keeps it, with only in-frame sequences that have V and J called. A part of the clones is gone; compared with another copy, unresolved V genes explain less than half, and the rest is unexplained. The sample table shows 120,000 to 150,000 clones, and around 81% are seen once. Together, the top ten hold 10% to 15% of the sample. The specimen sequenced was peripheral blood. Every receptor here comes from a man aged 60-69 years with active or convalescent COVID-19.

CDR3 DNA sequence: TGTGCCAGCAGCTTTCCGGGACTAGGCGCCGATACGCAGTATTTT. Protein product: CASSFPGLGADTQYF. The chain is built from TRBV7-6 and TRBJ2-3; 8 nucleotides line up with TRBD2. The CDR3 length is 15 residues. CDR1 and CDR2 from the germline V gene are SGHVS and FNYEAQ. J was trimmed by 6 bases and V by 3 bases; bases with no gene match: 8.

The V gene is TRBV19, the J gene TRBJ1-1; D might be TRBD1 (5 bases). Per the germline V gene, CDR1 is LNHDA and CDR2 is SQIVND (reference sequence). Trimming stripped 3 bases from V and 2 bases from J, with 10 bases between. The CDR3 totals 14 residues. CDR3 region: CASSIGGSNTEAFF. Written as DNA, the CDR3 is TGTGCCAGTAGTATTGGGGGGTCTAACACTGAAGCTTTCTTT.

The chain joins TRBV19 to TRBJ2-3; maybe TRBD2 (6 bases). Germline V CDR1 and CDR2: LNHDA, SQIVND (reference sequence). The CDR3 runs to 14 residues. The V and J ends lost 2 bases and 5 bases respectively, with 11 bases between them. CDR3 sequence reads: CASSIRGVQDTQYF. Here the CDR3 DNA reads TGTGCCAGTAGTATACGCGGGGTTCAAGATACGCAGTATTTT.

V is TRBV4-1 and J is TRBJ1-5, with TRBD1 matching over 7 bases. CDR1 and CDR2 (germline): MGHRA, YSYEKL. CDR3 length: 14 amino acids. J was trimmed by 2 bases and V by 8 bases; bases with no gene match: 6. CDR3 residues: CASGATGGNQPQHF. DNA for the CDR3: TGCGCCAGCGGAGCCACAGGGGGCAATCAGCCCCAGCATTTT.

The rearrangement uses TRBV3-1 (or the pseudogene TRBV3-2) and TRBJ2-2; D is unresolved. Germline CDR1 LGHDT, CDR2 YNNKEL (reference sequence). Trimming stripped 2 bases from V and 8 bases from J, with 12 bases between. CDR3 size: 14 residues. CDR3 bases: TGTGCCAGCAGCCAATCGGGTTCCGGGGGGGAGCTGTTTTTT. Translating it yields CASSQSGSGGELFF.

The gene calls are TRBV6-5 and TRBJ1-5; the D gene is possibly TRBD1 (5 bases). The ends were cut back, 5 bases at V and 1 base at J, with 12 bases in the middle. CDR1 and CDR2 (germline): MNHEY, SVGAGI. The CDR3 is 15 residues long. The CDR3 loop is CASSPQVMSNQPQHF. DNA for the CDR3: TGTGCCAGCAGTCCACAGGTTATGAGCAATCAGCCCCAGCATTTT.

V and J are TRBV4-3 and TRBJ2-2; D is undetermined. Germline V gene data show CDR1 as LGHNA and CDR2 as YSLEER. V dropped 2 bases and J dropped 5 bases, with 6 bases sitting between them. The CDR3 spans 13 residues. CDR3 DNA sequence: TGCGCCAGCAGCCAATCTAGGACCGGGGAGCTGTTTTTT. It encodes CASSQSRTGELFF.

The chain is built from TRBV4-1 and TRBJ2-3, with 12 bases that match TRBD2. Trimming took 1 base from V and 3 from J; bases not matched to a gene: 8. Germline lookup yields CDR1 MGHRA and CDR2 YSYEKL. The CDR3 is 18 residues long. The chain's CDR3 is CASSQGLAGVSGTDTQYF. CDR3 coding DNA: TGCGCCAGCAGCCAAGGACTAGCGGGAGTATCTGGGACAGATACGCAGTATTTT.